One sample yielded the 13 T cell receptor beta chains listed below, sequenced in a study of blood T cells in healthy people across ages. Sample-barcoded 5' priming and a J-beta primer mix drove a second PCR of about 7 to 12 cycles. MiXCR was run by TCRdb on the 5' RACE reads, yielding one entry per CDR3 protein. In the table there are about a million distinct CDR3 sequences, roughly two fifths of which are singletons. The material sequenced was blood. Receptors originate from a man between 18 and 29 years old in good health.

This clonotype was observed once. CDR3 sequence: CASKGQGAQPQHF. The CDR3, as DNA: TGTGCCAGCAAGGGGCAGGGTGCGCAGCCCCAGCATTTT. V is TRBV27 and J is TRBJ1-5; TRBD1 is a possible D gene (5 bases). The CDR3 totals 13 residues. Trimming shortened V by 7 bases and J by 7 bases, and 14 bases separated the two germline ends. Germline CDR1 and CDR2: MNHEY and SMNVEV (reference sequence).

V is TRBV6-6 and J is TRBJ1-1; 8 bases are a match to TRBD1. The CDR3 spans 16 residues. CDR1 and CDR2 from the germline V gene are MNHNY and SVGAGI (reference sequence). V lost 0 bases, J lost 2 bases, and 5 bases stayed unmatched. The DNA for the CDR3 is TGTGCCAGCAGTTACTCGAGAGGACAGGGAAACACTGAAGCTTTCTTT. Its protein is CASSYSRGQGNTEAFF.

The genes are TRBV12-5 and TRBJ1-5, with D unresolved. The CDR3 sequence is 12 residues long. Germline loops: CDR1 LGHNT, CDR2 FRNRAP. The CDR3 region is CASGLSNQPQHF. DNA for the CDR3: TGTGCCAGCGGACTTAGCAATCAGCCCCAGCATTTT.

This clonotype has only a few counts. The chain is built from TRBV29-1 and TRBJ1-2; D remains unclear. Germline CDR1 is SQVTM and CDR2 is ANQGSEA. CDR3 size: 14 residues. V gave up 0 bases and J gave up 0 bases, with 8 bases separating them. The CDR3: CSVEEPGANYGYTF. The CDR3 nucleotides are TGCAGCGTTGAAGAACCGGGAGCTAACTATGGCTACACCTTC.

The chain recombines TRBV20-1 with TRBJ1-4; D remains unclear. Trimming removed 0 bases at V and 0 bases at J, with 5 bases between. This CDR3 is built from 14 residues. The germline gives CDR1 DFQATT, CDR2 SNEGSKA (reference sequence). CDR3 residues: CSARETATNEKLFF. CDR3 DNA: TGCAGTGCTAGAGAGACGGCAACTAATGAAAAACTGTTTTTT.

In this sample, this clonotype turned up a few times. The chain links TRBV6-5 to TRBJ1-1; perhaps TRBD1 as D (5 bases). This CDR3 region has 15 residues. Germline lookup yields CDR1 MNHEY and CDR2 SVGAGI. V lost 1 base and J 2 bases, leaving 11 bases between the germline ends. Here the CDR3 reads CASSYYRGGNTEAFF. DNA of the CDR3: TGTGCCAGCAGTTACTATCGGGGGGGTAACACTGAAGCTTTCTTT.

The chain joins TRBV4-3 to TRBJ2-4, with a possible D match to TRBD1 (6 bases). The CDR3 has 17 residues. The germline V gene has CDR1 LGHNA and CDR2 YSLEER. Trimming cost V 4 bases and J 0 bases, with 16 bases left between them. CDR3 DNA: TGCGCCAGCAGCCGTCGGACAGAGACTCTAGCCAAAAACATTCAGTACTTC. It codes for CASSRRTETLAKNIQYF.

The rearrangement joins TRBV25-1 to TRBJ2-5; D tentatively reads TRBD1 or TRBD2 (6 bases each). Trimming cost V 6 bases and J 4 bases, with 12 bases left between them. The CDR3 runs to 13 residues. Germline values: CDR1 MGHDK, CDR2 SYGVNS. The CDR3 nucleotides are TGTGCCAGCAGCGAGGGGGGAACAGAGACCCAGTACTTC. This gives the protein CASSEGGTETQYF. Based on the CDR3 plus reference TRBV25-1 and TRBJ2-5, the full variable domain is EADIYQTPRYLVIGTGKKITLECSQTMGHDKMYWYQQDPGMELHLIHYSYGVNSTEKGDLSSESTVSRIRTEHFPLTLESARPSHTSQYLCASSEGGTETQYFGPGTRLLVL.

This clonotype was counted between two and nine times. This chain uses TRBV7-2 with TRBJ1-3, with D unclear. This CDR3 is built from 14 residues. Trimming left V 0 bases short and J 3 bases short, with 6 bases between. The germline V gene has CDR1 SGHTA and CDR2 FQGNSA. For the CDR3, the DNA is TGTGCCAGCAGCTTAGCGTCCGGTGGAAACACCATATATTTT. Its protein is CASSLASGGNTIYF.

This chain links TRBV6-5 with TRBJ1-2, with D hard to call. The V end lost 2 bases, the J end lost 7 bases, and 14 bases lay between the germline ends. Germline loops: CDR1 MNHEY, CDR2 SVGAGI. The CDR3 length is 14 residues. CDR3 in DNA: TGTGCCAGCAGTTACGGACCGTCCAAGGGTGGCTACACCTTC. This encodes CASSYGPSKGGYTF.

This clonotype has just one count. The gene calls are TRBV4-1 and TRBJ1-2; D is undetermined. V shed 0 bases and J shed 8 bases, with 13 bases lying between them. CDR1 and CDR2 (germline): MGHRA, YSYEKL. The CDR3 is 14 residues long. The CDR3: CASSQEESRRGYTF. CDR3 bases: TGCGCCAGCAGCCAAGAGGAGTCTCGTCGGGGCTACACCTTC.

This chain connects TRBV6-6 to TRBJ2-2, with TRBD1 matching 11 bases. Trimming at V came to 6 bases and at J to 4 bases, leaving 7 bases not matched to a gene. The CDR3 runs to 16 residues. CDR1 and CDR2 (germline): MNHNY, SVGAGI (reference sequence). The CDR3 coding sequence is TGTGCCAGCAGAACGCCGGGACAGGGGGTCACCGGGGAGCTGTTTTTT. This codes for CASRTPGQGVTGELFF.

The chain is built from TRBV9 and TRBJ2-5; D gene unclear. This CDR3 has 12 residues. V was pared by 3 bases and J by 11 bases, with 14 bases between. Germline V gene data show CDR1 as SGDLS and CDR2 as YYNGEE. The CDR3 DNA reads TGTGCCAGCAGCGCCCCCCTCGGTCGGCAGTACTTC. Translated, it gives CASSAPLGRQYF.